The rows below give T cell receptor beta chains drawn from one sample of a study of a mutant IDH1 vaccine in newly diagnosed glioma. Clones were read by immunoSEQ multiplex PCR, and TCRdb kept only the in-frame ones, dropping some. Of 90,000 to 95,000 clones in the sample, around 82% were seen once. The sample consisted of PBMCs, taken from a glioma patient treated with radiotherapy, temozolomide or both. All receptors come from a woman aged 45-59 years with glioma. The CDR3 runs from the conserved cysteine through the conserved F or W. A D gene is named only where the DNA matches it firmly. Part of the rows lack a size; the others show once, few, many or a class for expanded clones.

TRBJ2-1 NA NA TRBV7-6 CASSPEEFF TGTGCCAGCAGTCCAGAAGAGTTCTTC
TRBJ1-1 few NA TRBV29-1 CSVAFGQTEAFF TGCAGCGTGGCGTTTGGGCAGACTGAAGCTTTCTTT
TRBJ1-2 once NA TRBV6-5 CASSSGTVYGYTF TGTGCCAGCAGTTCCGGGACGGTCTATGGCTACACCTTC
TRBJ1-4 NA NA TRBV5-1 CASSRQERYNNEKLFF TGCGCCAGCAGCCGCCAAGAGAGATACAATAATGAAAAACTGTTTTTT
TRBJ1-5 NA NA TRBV7-2 CASSVGGGVRQPQHF TGTGCCAGCAGCGTGGGGGGTGGTGTACGTCAGCCCCAGCATTTT
TRBJ2-7 NA NA TRBV28 CASSLGGGSYEQYF TGTGCCAGCAGTTTAGGTGGAGGGTCCTACGAGCAGTACTTC
TRBJ2-5 NA NA TRBV29-1 CSVSEGAVKTQYF TGCAGCGTATCGGAGGGCGCGGTGAAGACCCAGTACTTC
TRBJ1-2 once NA TRBV18 CASSESGDYGYTF TGTGCCAGCTCTGAATCAGGGGACTATGGCTACACCTTC
TRBJ2-5 NA NA TRBV5-6 CASSLFVEETQYF TGTGCCAGCAGCTTGTTCGTGGAGGAGACCCAGTACTTC
TRBJ2-2 NA NA TRBV10-3 CATDGLQNTGELFF TGTGCCACCGATGGTTTACAGAACACCGGGGAGCTGTTTTTT
TRBJ2-5 once NA TRBV7-9 CASSQGGRETQYF TGTGCCAGCAGCCAAGGTGGCAGGGAGACCCAGTACTTC
TRBJ2-7 NA NA TRBV28 CATRTPGPYEQYF TGTGCCACCCGGACGCCAGGTCCCTACGAGCAGTACTTC
TRBJ2-1 NA NA TRBV27 CASSLTGGNNEQFF TGTGCCAGCAGTTTAACGGGGGGCAACAATGAGCAGTTCTTC
TRBJ2-1 NA NA TRBV5-1 CASSLGQTYNEQFF TGCGCCAGCAGCTTAGGACAGACCTACAATGAGCAGTTCTTC
TRBJ1-1 NA NA TRBV7-2 CASSDGRGRAEAFF TGTGCCAGCAGCGACGGGAGGGGTAGGGCTGAAGCTTTCTTT
TRBJ1-5 NA NA TRBV18 CASSAYSNQPQHF TGTGCCAGCTCAGCATATAGCAATCAGCCCCAGCATTTT
TRBJ2-1 NA NA TRBV10-3 CAISFSGQNEQFF TGTGCCATCAGCTTCTCCGGCCAGAATGAGCAGTTCTTC
TRBJ2-2 NA NA TRBV27 CASSGQFGELFF TGTGCCAGCAGTGGGCAGTTCGGGGAGCTGTTTTTT
TRBJ2-2 NA TRBD1 TRBV9 CASSVGSGQRDGELFF TGTGCCAGCAGCGTAGGGTCGGGACAGAGGGACGGGGAGCTGTTTTTT
TRBJ2-7 NA NA TRBV29-1 CSVQKRDGYYEQYF TGCAGCGTTCAGAAGAGGGACGGCTACTACGAGCAGTACTTC
TRBJ2-3 NA TRBD2 TRBV29-1 CSRTSGTDTQYF TGCAGCCGGACTAGCGGCACAGATACGCAGTATTTT
TRBJ1-2 NA NA TRBV6-4 CASSDSFPTNYGYTF TGTGCCAGCAGTGACTCCTTTCCTACTAACTATGGCTACACCTTC
TRBJ2-7 NA TRBD1 TRBV18 CASSPIGGTGGYEQYF TGTGCCAGCTCACCGATTGGTGGGACAGGGGGCTACGAGCAGTACTTC
TRBJ1-1 NA NA TRBV5-8 CASSFNMGAENTEAFF TGTGCCAGCAGTTTCAATATGGGGGCCGAGAACACTGAAGCTTTCTTT
TRBJ2-2 NA TRBD1 TRBV19 CASSPRDRGYPGELFF TGTGCCAGTAGCCCCCGAGACAGGGGGTACCCCGGGGAGCTGTTTTTT
TRBJ1-3 NA NA TRBV7-8 CASSLAFPGTTGNTIYF TGTGCCAGCAGCTTAGCGTTTCCAGGAACTACTGGAAACACCATATATTTT
TRBJ2-2 NA NA TRBV4-3 CASSQEGGGGYAGELFF TGCGCCAGCAGCCAAGAGGGTGGCGGGGGCTATGCCGGGGAGCTGTTTTTT
TRBJ2-5 NA NA TRBV9 CASSVHDSPFGETQYF TGTGCCAGCAGCGTTCATGATTCCCCGTTTGGAGAGACCCAGTACTTC
TRBJ1-1 few NA TRBV10-2 CASSGFHGSTEAFF TGCGCCAGCAGTGGTTTCCACGGGTCCACTGAAGCTTTCTTT
TRBJ1-5 NA NA TRBV18 CASSRGDTQPQHF TGTGCCAGCTCACGAGGGGACACCCAGCCCCAGCATTTT
TRBJ1-2 NA TRBD1 TRBV29-1 CSAGQDYGYTF TGCAGCGCCGGACAGGACTATGGCTACACCTTC
TRBJ2-7 NA TRBD1 TRBV11-1 CASSRGGQGASSYEQYF TGTGCCAGCAGCCGAGGGGGACAGGGAGCGAGCTCCTACGAGCAGTACTTC
TRBJ2-7 NA TRBD1 TRBV28 CASSLGRGQGSEQYF TGTGCCAGCAGTCTTGGCCGGGGACAGGGCTCCGAGCAGTACTTC
TRBJ1-1 few NA TRBV6-4 CASSARTGDTEAFF TGTGCCAGCAGTGCTCGGACGGGAGACACTGAAGCTTTCTTT
TRBJ2-7 NA TRBD1 TRBV6-6 CASSPDTGTGFYEQYF TGTGCCAGCAGCCCAGATACCGGGACAGGTTTCTACGAGCAGTACTTC
TRBJ1-2 NA NA TRBV28 CASTRGGAVLNYGYTF TGTGCCAGCACTAGAGGAGGGGCAGTTCTTAACTATGGCTACACCTTC
TRBJ2-5 NA TRBD1 TRBV6-6 CASSRGQLQETQYF TGTGCCAGCAGTAGGGGACAGCTTCAAGAGACCCAGTACTTC
TRBJ1-3 NA NA TRBV5-8 CASSRRTTLSGNTIYF TGTGCCAGCAGCCGACGGACAACTCTCTCTGGAAACACCATATATTTT
TRBJ2-3 NA NA TRBV30 CAWSVLGVSTDTQYF TGTGCCTGGAGTGTACTCGGAGTGAGCACAGATACGCAGTATTTT
TRBJ2-7 NA NA TRBV7-2 CASSLAGYHEQYF TGTGCCAGCAGCTTAGCGGGGTACCACGAGCAGTACTTC
TRBJ2-1 few NA TRBV6-6 CASSLGVNEQFF TGTGCCAGCAGTCTAGGTGTTAATGAGCAGTTCTTC
TRBJ1-4 NA NA TRBV28 CASTQPGGGRNEKLFF TGTGCCAGCACTCAACCCGGGGGGGGAAGGAATGAAAAACTGTTTTTT
TRBJ2-5 NA TRBD1 TRBV15 CATSRDKTGLGETQYF TGTGCCACCAGCAGAGATAAGACAGGGCTTGGGGAGACCCAGTACTTC
TRBJ1-2 NA TRBD1 TRBV30 CAWSPGQDYGYTF TGTGCCTGGAGTCCGGGACAGGACTATGGCTACACCTTC
TRBJ1-1 once NA TRBV5-1 CASSLDRATAFF TGCGCCAGCAGCTTGGACAGGGCAACAGCTTTCTTT
TRBJ1-5 few NA TRBV30 CAWSVVGKNQPQHF TGTGCCTGGAGTGTGGTGGGTAAGAATCAGCCCCAGCATTTT
TRBJ1-2 once NA TRBV7-3 CASSGGEDNYGYTF TGTGCCAGCAGCGGCGGGGAGGATAACTATGGCTACACCTTC
TRBJ1-2 NA TRBD1 TRBV6-5 CASSTGQPNYGYTF TGTGCCAGCAGCACGGGACAGCCTAACTATGGCTACACCTTC
TRBJ2-7 NA NA TRBV4-1 CASSQVGWDGTYEQYF TGCGCCAGCAGCCAAGTGGGGTGGGACGGGACCTACGAGCAGTACTTC
TRBJ2-2 medium-sized TRBD2 TRBV6-4 CASSDGTSTGELFF TGTGCCAGCAGTGACGGGACTAGCACCGGGGAGCTGTTTTTT
TRBJ2-1 NA NA TRBV20-1 CSARYMGLEFF TGCAGTGCTAGATATATGGGCCTCGAGTTCTTC
TRBJ1-1 few NA TRBV4-3 CASSLVAGTMNTEAFF TGCGCCAGCAGCCTCGTAGCCGGGACCATGAACACTGAAGCTTTCTTT
TRBJ2-3 NA NA TRBV4-3 CASSRGPDTQYF TGCGCCAGCAGTCGTGGTCCCGATACGCAGTATTTT
TRBJ1-5 NA TRBD1 TRBV29-1 CSVSGTGDQPQHF TGCAGCGTCTCAGGTACAGGGGATCAGCCCCAGCATTTT